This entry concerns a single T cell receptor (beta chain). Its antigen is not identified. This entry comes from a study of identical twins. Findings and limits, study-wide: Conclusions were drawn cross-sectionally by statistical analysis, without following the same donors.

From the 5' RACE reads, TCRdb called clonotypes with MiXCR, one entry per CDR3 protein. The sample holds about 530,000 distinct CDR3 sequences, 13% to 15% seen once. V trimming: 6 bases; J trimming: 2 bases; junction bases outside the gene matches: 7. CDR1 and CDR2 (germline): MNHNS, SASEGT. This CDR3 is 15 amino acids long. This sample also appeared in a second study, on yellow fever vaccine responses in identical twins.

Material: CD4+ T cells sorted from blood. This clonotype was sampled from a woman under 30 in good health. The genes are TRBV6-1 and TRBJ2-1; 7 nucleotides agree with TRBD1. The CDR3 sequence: CASSQRQGTYNEQFF. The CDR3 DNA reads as TGTGCCAGCAGCCAACGACAGGGCACCTACAATGAGCAGTTCTTC.